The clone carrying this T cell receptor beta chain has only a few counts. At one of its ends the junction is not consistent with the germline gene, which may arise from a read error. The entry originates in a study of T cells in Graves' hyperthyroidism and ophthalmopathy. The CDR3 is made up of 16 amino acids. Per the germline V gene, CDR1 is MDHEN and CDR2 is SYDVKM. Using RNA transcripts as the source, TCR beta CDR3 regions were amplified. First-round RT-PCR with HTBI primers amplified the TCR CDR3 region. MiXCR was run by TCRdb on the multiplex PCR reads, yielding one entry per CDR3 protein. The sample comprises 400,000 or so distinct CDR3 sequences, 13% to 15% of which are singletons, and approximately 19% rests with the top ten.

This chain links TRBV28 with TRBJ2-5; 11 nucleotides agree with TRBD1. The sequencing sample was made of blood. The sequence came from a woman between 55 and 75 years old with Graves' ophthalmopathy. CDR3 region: CASSQPGQGAEETLYF. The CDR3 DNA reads TGTGCCAGCAGTCAGCCCGGACAGGGGGCGGAGGAGACCCTGTACTTC.